Following are 25 T cell receptor beta chains from one sample sequenced in a study of blood T cell repertoires in COVID-19. The data were produced by immunoSEQ multiplex PCR, yet TCRdb's version contains in-frame clones alone and is incomplete. The data show roughly 150,000 clones, with about 79% seen just once and just over 9.5% held by the top ten. The sequenced sample consisted of peripheral blood. All receptors derive from a woman aged 50 to 60 with acute or convalescent COVID-19.

The genes are TRBV11-1 and TRBJ1-2, with D perhaps matching TRBD1 (6 bases). The germline V and J ends were trimmed by 7 bases and 2 bases, with 17 bases remaining between them. This CDR3 contains 15 residues. CDR1 and CDR2 from the germline V gene are SGHAT and FQDESV (reference sequence). The CDR3 bases are TGTGCCAGCAACCTCGGACCTGACAGGAACTATGGCTACACCTTC. This gives the protein CASNLGPDRNYGYTF.

The CDR3 loop is CASRGTGLATEAFF. The CDR3 nucleotides are TGTGCCAGCAGGGGTACAGGGCTCGCCACTGAAGCTTTCTTT. The V call is TRBV6-5, the J call TRBJ1-1; a weak D match, TRBD1 (6 bases). CDR3 length equals 14 residues. The V gene lost 6 bases and the J gene lost 4 bases, with 15 bases spanning the gap. From germline, CDR1 is MNHEY and CDR2 SVGAGI.

The chain links TRBV27 to TRBJ1-1, with D maybe TRBD1 (6 bases). Germline V CDR1 and CDR2: MNHEY, SMNVEV (reference sequence). This CDR3 is 13 amino acids long. Trimming took 3 bases from V and 5 from J, leaving 10 bases between them. As DNA, the CDR3 is TGTGCCAGCAGTTTCCCCACAGGGACTGAAGCTTTCTTT. This gives the protein CASSFPTGTEAFF.

V gene TRBV11-2 combines with J gene TRBJ2-3, with 9 bases matching TRBD2. In germline, CDR1 is SGHAT, CDR2 FQNNGV. With V trimmed by 2 bases and J by 5 bases, 8 bases remained unmatched. CDR3 length: 16 amino acids. The CDR3 DNA reads as TGTGCCAGCAGCTTATCAGCGGGAGGCGCCGTAGATACGCAGTATTTT. This codes for CASSLSAGGAVDTQYF.

The rearrangement joins TRBV6-5 to TRBJ1-3; 7 nucleotides align to TRBD1. V shed 6 bases and J 0 bases; nucleotides not matched to a gene: 5. The CDR3 runs 15 residues. Germline CDR1 is MNHEY and CDR2 is SVGAGI. The CDR3 loop is CASRVTGSSGNTIYF. CDR3 nucleotides: TGTGCCAGCAGAGTGACAGGGAGCTCTGGAAACACCATATATTTT.

The J gene is TRBJ2-1, the V gene TRBV4-2, with 13 bases that match TRBD2. Germline V gives CDR1 LGHNA, CDR2 YNFKEQ. The CDR3 extends over 16 amino acids. V dropped 1 base and J dropped 6; count of bases not matched to a gene: 3. The CDR3 loop is CASSQVLAGGLNEQFF. CDR3 nucleotides: TGTGCCAGCAGCCAAGTACTAGCGGGGGGGCTCAATGAGCAGTTCTTC.

J is TRBJ1-2 and V is TRBV28, with D possibly TRBD1 on 6 matching bases. Trimming took 3 bases from V and 6 from J, leaving 17 bases between them. The germline V gene has CDR1 MDHEN and CDR2 SYDVKM. The CDR3 has 15 amino acids. This CDR3 is CASSFYDGQGNGYTF. CDR3 in DNA: TGTGCCAGCAGTTTTTACGATGGGCAGGGGAATGGCTACACCTTC.

The chain uses TRBV5-1 and TRBJ2-7; 8 nucleotides align to TRBD2. The germline gives CDR1 SGHRS, CDR2 YFSETQ. With V trimmed by 5 bases and J by 0 bases, 7 bases remained unmatched. The CDR3 totals 15 residues. CDR3 amino acids: CASSRELADSYEQYF. In DNA form, the CDR3 reads TGCGCCAGCAGTAGGGAACTAGCGGACTCCTACGAGCAGTACTTC.

The rearrangement uses TRBV2 and TRBJ1-1; a possible D gene is TRBD1 (5 bases). Trimming shortened V by 10 bases and J by 5 bases, and 20 bases separated the two germline ends. CDR3 length equals 14 residues. Germline CDR1 and CDR2: SNHLY and FYNNEI. CDR3 residues: CANEFQGPGTEAFF. CDR3 nucleotide sequence: TGTGCCAACGAATTTCAGGGCCCAGGGACTGAAGCTTTCTTT.

The CDR3 here is CASSLGKGLNTEAFF. Written as DNA, the CDR3 is TGTGCCAGCAGCTTAGGAAAGGGGTTGAACACTGAAGCTTTCTTT. The genes are TRBV7-2 and TRBJ1-1, with D possibly TRBD1 on 5 matching bases. Germline V CDR1 and CDR2: SGHTA, FQGNSA. V lost 1 base to trimming and J lost 0 bases, with 9 bases between them. This CDR3 comprises 15 residues.

V and J are TRBV3-1 (or the pseudogene TRBV3-2) and TRBJ2-1; maybe TRBD1 (6 bases). CDR3 size: 15 residues. CDR1 is LGHDT, CDR2 YNNKEL, per germline (reference sequence). Trimming stripped 1 base from V and 8 bases from J, with 15 bases between. The CDR3 bases are TGTGCCAGCAGCCAAGGGGGGCTCCATCAATATGAGCAGTTCTTC. Amino acid sequence: CASSQGGLHQYEQFF.

Only a few counts were recorded for this clone. The chain links TRBV11-2 to TRBJ2-2, with 7 bases fitting TRBD2. Germline CDR1 SGHAT, CDR2 FQNNGV. J gave up 4 bases and V 4 bases, and 9 bases lay outside the gene matches. CDR3 length: 16 residues. Here the CDR3 reads CASSSPGGLGTGELFF. Here the CDR3 DNA reads TGTGCCAGCAGCTCCCCGGGAGGATTGGGCACCGGGGAGCTGTTTTTT.

This chain links TRBV27 with TRBJ1-5, with D possibly matching TRBD1 (5 bases). V gave up 8 bases and J gave up 0 bases, with 17 bases separating them. CDR1 and CDR2 from the germline V gene are MNHEY and SMNVEV (reference sequence). The CDR3 length is 16 residues. CDR3: CASGSPQGLSNQPQHF. The CDR3 DNA follows: TGTGCCAGCGGAAGTCCGCAGGGTCTTAGCAATCAGCCCCAGCATTTT.

The rearrangement uses TRBV5-1 and TRBJ2-5, with 7 nucleotides matching TRBD1. V lost 4 bases, J lost 2 bases, and 5 bases stayed unmatched. The CDR3 consists of 14 residues. Germline values: CDR1 SGHRS, CDR2 YFSETQ. Written as DNA, the CDR3 is TGCGCCAGCAGCCCCTCGGGACAGCAAGAGACCCAGTACTTC. This codes for CASSPSGQQETQYF.

The V gene is TRBV28, the J gene TRBJ2-4; a weak D match, TRBD2 (5 bases). The germline V gene encodes CDR1 MDHEN and CDR2 SYDVKM. The CDR3 sequence is 16 residues long. The V end was cut by 6 bases, the J end by 3 bases, with 18 bases between. In DNA, the CDR3 is TGTGCCAGCAGCTCTAAAGTGAGGGCCGACAAAAACATTCAGTACTTC. Amino acid sequence: CASSSKVRADKNIQYF.

The chain has TRBV19 and TRBJ1-2, with D uncertain. The length of the CDR3 is 16 residues. V shed 4 bases and J shed 7 bases, with 22 bases lying between them. Germline assignment: CDR1 LNHDA and CDR2 SQIVND (reference sequence). CDR3 protein: CASSTLDAGNRGGYTF. The DNA for the CDR3 is TGTGCCAGTAGTACACTAGACGCGGGGAATCGGGGTGGCTACACCTTC.

The chain is built from TRBV6-5 and TRBJ1-1; D is ambiguous. Germline V lookup: CDR1 MNHEY, CDR2 SVGAGI. This CDR3 is built from 13 residues. With 6 bases removed from V and 5 bases from J, the gap between germline ends came to 13 bases. The CDR3 spells CASRVPWPTEAFF. DNA of the CDR3: TGTGCCAGCAGGGTCCCGTGGCCGACTGAAGCTTTCTTT.

The CDR3: CASSFRAGDGTDTQYF. The CDR3 DNA reads TGTGCCAGCAGCTTCCGGGCGGGGGACGGCACAGATACGCAGTATTTT. This chain links TRBV11-2 with TRBJ2-3, with 7 bases identical to TRBD2. CDR3 size: 16 residues. After removal of 3 bases from V and 1 base from J, the junction contained 7 bases not matched to a gene. Per the germline V gene, CDR1 is SGHAT and CDR2 is FQNNGV.

V gene TRBV30 combines with J gene TRBJ2-7, with 10 bases lining up with TRBD2. Germline assignment: CDR1 GTSNPN and CDR2 SVGIG (reference sequence). Germline trimming cut 3 bases from V and 4 bases from J; bases unmatched to any gene: 3. The CDR3 spans 13 residues. CDR3 DNA sequence: TGTGCCTGGAGGAAACTAGCGGGATACGAGCAGTACTTC. Translating gives CAWRKLAGYEQYF.

This chain links TRBV20-1 with TRBJ2-7; TRBD2 matches at 9 bases. Germline CDR1 reads DFQATT; CDR2 reads SNEGSKA (reference sequence). The CDR3 is 15 amino acids. Trimming took 3 bases from V and 2 from J; bases not matched to a gene: 8. The CDR3 protein is CSASRPSGNPYEQYF. CDR3 DNA sequence: TGCAGTGCTAGTCGCCCTAGCGGGAACCCCTACGAGCAGTACTTC.

The V gene is TRBV9, the J gene TRBJ2-2; a weak D match, TRBD2 (6 bases). Germline V gene lookup returns CDR1 SGDLS and CDR2 YYNGEE. This CDR3 is 15 amino acids long. The V and J ends lost 3 bases and 6 bases respectively, with 15 bases between them. The CDR3 sequence: CASSAGTPFAGELFF. CDR3 sequence (DNA): TGTGCCAGCAGCGCCGGGACTCCGTTTGCCGGGGAGCTGTTTTTT. The full variable domain, its missing parts supplied by reference TRBV9 and TRBJ2-2, is DSGVTQTPKHLITATGQRVTLRCSPRSGDLSVYWYQQSLDQGLQFLIQYYNGEERAKGNILERFSAQQFPDLHSELNLSSLELGDSALYFCASSAGTPFAGELFFGEGSRLTVL.

This clone was seen only a few times. The chain has TRBV9 and TRBJ2-1, with 8 bases aligning to TRBD2. The germline CDR1 and CDR2 sequences are SGDLS and YYNGEE. After removal of 4 bases from V and 2 bases from J, the junction contained 5 bases not matched to a gene. The CDR3 has 15 residues. DNA for the CDR3: TGTGCCAGCAGCCCCCAACTAGCGGCCTACAATGAGCAGTTCTTC. It codes for CASSPQLAAYNEQFF.

V and J are TRBV3-1 (or the pseudogene TRBV3-2) and TRBJ2-3; TRBD2 matches at 15 bases. The CDR3 consists of 17 residues. V lost 4 bases to trimming and J lost 2 bases; unmatched junction nucleotides: 4. Germline V CDR1 and CDR2: LGHDT, YNNKEL (reference sequence). This CDR3 is CASSLGTSGGYTDTQYF. Here the CDR3 DNA reads TGTGCCAGCAGCCTCGGGACTAGCGGGGGGTACACAGATACGCAGTATTTT.

This clone showed up just once. This chain links TRBV27 with TRBJ2-7; a weak D match, TRBD2 (6 bases). CDR3 length equals 15 residues. The germline V gene encodes CDR1 MNHEY and CDR2 SMNVEV (reference sequence). Trimming removed 6 bases at V and 0 bases at J, with 15 bases between. The DNA for the CDR3 is TGTGCCAGCAGCCTAGGAGGGGTCAGCTCCTACGAGCAGTACTTC. Translating gives CASSLGGVSSYEQYF.

This clone was detected once. The chain carries TRBV9 and TRBJ2-1; 11 nucleotides line up with TRBD2. CDR1 and CDR2 (germline): SGDLS, YYNGEE. The CDR3 totals 15 residues. Unmatched junction bases numbered 5, after V lost 4 bases and J lost 5 bases. The CDR3 sequence: CASSPGTSGDNEQFF. Here the CDR3 DNA reads TGTGCCAGCAGCCCCGGGACTAGCGGTGACAATGAGCAGTTCTTC. The variable domain in full, with the rest retrieved from reference TRBV9 and TRBJ2-1, is DSGVTQTPKHLITATGQRVTLRCSPRSGDLSVYWYQQSLDQGLQFLIQYYNGEERAKGNILERFSAQQFPDLHSELNLSSLELGDSALYFCASSPGTSGDNEQFFGPGTRLTVL.